This is a list of T cell receptor beta chains from one sample in a study of T-cell memory formation after mild COVID-19. TCRdb re-derived calls from the 5' RACE reads in MiXCR, one entry per CDR3 protein. The sample lists a few hundred thousand distinct CDR3 sequences, 28% occurring once. The sequenced material came from PBMCs or a T cell subset sorted from them (not recorded which). Every receptor here comes from an adult woman who had mild COVID-19 (a few samples of this study predate the infection). Cell type and time point are not known. CDR3s include the opening cysteine and the closing phenylalanine or tryptophan. Each record gives: clone size, J gene, D gene, V gene, CDR3 protein, CDR3 DNA. The D gene is left open where the match is weak. The listing skips clone size in some rows; elsewhere it reads once, few, many or a size class.

.	TRBJ2-7	.	TRBV7-6	CASSFAAVSEQYF	TGTGCCAGCAGCTTTGCGGCAGTGAGCGAGCAGTACTTC
few	TRBJ1-1	.	TRBV29-1	CSVEDAYRVDTEAFF	TGCAGCGTTGAAGATGCTTACAGGGTGGACACTGAAGCTTTCTTT
.	TRBJ2-1	.	TRBV20-1	CSAGSYNEQFF	TGCAGTGCTGGCTCCTACAATGAGCAGTTCTTC
few	TRBJ2-7	TRBD2	TRBV7-2	CASSRGGTSSSYEQYF	TGTGCCAGCAGCCGAGGGGGGACTAGCAGCTCCTACGAGCAGTACTTC
.	TRBJ1-2	.	TRBV6-2/TRBV6-3	CASSYDSLDGYTF	TGTGCCAGCAGTTACGACAGCTTGGATGGCTACACCTTC
few	TRBJ2-3	TRBD2	TRBV7-3	CASSLIAGGIDTQYF	TGTGCCAGCAGCTTAATAGCGGGAGGGATAGATACGCAGTATTTT
few	TRBJ2-1	TRBD2	TRBV20-1	CSARPSGRRILDEQFF	TGCAGTGCCCGGCCTAGCGGGAGGCGGATTTTGGATGAGCAGTTCTTC
.	TRBJ1-1	TRBD1	TRBV20-1	CSATRTGRWRNTEAFF	TGCAGTGCAACGAGGACAGGGCGTTGGAGGAACACTGAAGCTTTCTTT
.	TRBJ1-5	.	TRBV12-3/TRBV12-4	CASSLKGVIGQPQHF	TGTGCCAGCAGTTTAAAAGGGGTGATAGGACAGCCCCAGCATTTT
.	TRBJ1-5	.	TRBV20-1	CSADPRGDPYNQPQHF	TGCAGTGCTGACCCGCGGGGGGACCCCTACAATCAGCCCCAGCATTTT
.	TRBJ2-1	TRBD2	TRBV14	CASSRWTPGGEQFF	TGTGCCAGCAGCCGCTGGACTCCCGGGGGGGAGCAGTTCTTC
few	TRBJ1-1	.	TRBV12-3/TRBV12-4	CASSGSSQAFF	TGTGCCAGCAGCGGGTCTTCCCAAGCTTTCTTT
many	TRBJ2-7	TRBD2	TRBV5-1	CASSLAGGSYEQYF	TGTGCCAGCAGCTTAGCGGGCGGATCCTACGAGCAGTACTTC
few	TRBJ1-1	.	TRBV6-2/TRBV6-3	CASSLTGTATEAFF	TGTGCCAGCAGTCTAACAGGGACGGCGACTGAAGCTTTCTTT
.	TRBJ2-5	TRBD2	TRBV6-2/TRBV6-3	CASSSLAGEMETQYF	TGTGCCAGCTCCTCCCTAGCGGGAGAAATGGAGACCCAGTACTTC
.	TRBJ2-7	.	TRBV4-1	CASSQVSAGSYEQYF	TGCGCCAGCAGCCAAGTTTCGGCGGGGAGCTACGAGCAGTACTTC
.	TRBJ2-1	.	TRBV21-1	CASSKPPASGGYNEQFF	TGTGCCAGCAGCAAACCCCCCGCTAGCGGGGGTTACAATGAGCAGTTCTTC
.	TRBJ2-3	TRBD2	TRBV10-3	CAISVQRGYTDTQYF	TGTGCCATCAGTGTCCAGCGGGGGTACACAGATACGCAGTATTTT
.	TRBJ2-3	.	TRBV5-6	CASSRQGRGTDTQYF	TGTGCCAGCAGCCGGCAGGGTAGGGGGACAGATACGCAGTATTTT
.	TRBJ1-1	TRBD1	TRBV20-1	CSATPKDRTKTEAFF	TGCAGTGCTACCCCCAAGGACAGGACAAAGACTGAAGCTTTCTTT
.	TRBJ2-1	TRBD2	TRBV30	CAWSDGGSYNEQFF	TGTGCCTGGAGTGATGGCGGGAGTTACAATGAGCAGTTCTTC
.	TRBJ2-3	TRBD2	TRBV2	CASQRSGTLTDTQYF	TGTGCCAGCCAACGTAGCGGGACCCTCACAGATACGCAGTATTTT
.	TRBJ2-1	TRBD2	TRBV11-3	CASSSALAGTNEQFF	TGTGCCAGCAGCTCCGCACTAGCGGGTACAAATGAGCAGTTCTTC
few	TRBJ1-5	.	TRBV12-3/TRBV12-4	CASSLAGDSNQPQHF	TGTGCCAGCAGTTTGGCAGGGGATAGCAATCAGCCCCAGCATTTT
.	TRBJ2-7	TRBD1	TRBV28	CASRERQGAREQYF	TGTGCCAGCAGAGAAAGACAGGGGGCACGCGAGCAGTACTTC
few	TRBJ2-1	.	TRBV2	CASSWFRSYNEQFF	TGTGCCAGCAGTTGGTTCCGCTCCTACAATGAGCAGTTCTTC
.	TRBJ2-7	TRBD2	TRBV15	CATSRETSGLTYEQYF	TGTGCCACCAGCAGAGAGACTAGCGGGTTAACCTACGAGCAGTACTTC
.	TRBJ2-4	.	TRBV7-2	CASSLEGGPYNKNIQYF	TGTGCCAGCAGCTTAGAAGGAGGGCCGTATAATAAAAACATTCAGTACTTC
few	TRBJ2-7	.	TRBV5-6	CASNLAWGSYEQYF	TGTGCCAGCAACTTGGCATGGGGTTCCTACGAGCAGTACTTC
.	TRBJ2-2	.	TRBV4-1	CASSQEDRNTGELFF	TGCGCCAGCAGCCAGGAGGACAGGAACACCGGGGAGCTGTTTTTT
few	TRBJ2-5	TRBD2	TRBV7-8	CASSRTLGTSGGETQYF	TGTGCCAGCAGCCGAACTCTCGGGACTAGCGGGGGAGAGACCCAGTACTTC
few	TRBJ2-1	TRBD1	TRBV7-3	CASSSGTGDEQFF	TGTGCCAGCAGCAGCGGGACAGGGGATGAGCAGTTCTTC
few	TRBJ1-1	TRBD1	TRBV5-1	CASSSSARTGGVEAFF	TGCGCCAGCAGCTCGTCTGCCCGGACAGGGGGCGTTGAAGCTTTCTTT
.	TRBJ2-5	.	TRBV9	CASSRSLGETQYF	TGTGCCAGCAGCAGGTCCCTTGGAGAGACCCAGTACTTC
.	TRBJ1-3	.	TRBV10-3	CAISADSLFSGNTIYF	TGTGCCATCAGTGCTGACAGCTTGTTCTCTGGAAACACCATATATTTT
few	TRBJ1-1	TRBD1	TRBV12-3/TRBV12-4	CASSPTTGGWAEAFF	TGTGCCAGCAGTCCTACGACAGGGGGCTGGGCTGAAGCTTTCTTT
few	TRBJ1-1	.	TRBV3-1	CASSQATGAEAFF	TGTGCCAGCAGCCAAGCGACTGGGGCTGAAGCTTTCTTT
.	TRBJ2-3	TRBD2	TRBV11-1	CASSPVAGGRSTDTQYF	TGTGCCAGCAGCCCCGTAGCGGGGGGGCGTAGCACAGATACGCAGTATTTT
.	TRBJ1-3	TRBD1	TRBV2	CARDRGSGNTIYF	TGTGCCAGAGACAGGGGCTCTGGAAACACCATATATTTT
.	TRBJ1-2	TRBD1	TRBV9	CASNHQKGTGPNYGYTF	TGTGCCAGCAACCATCAGAAGGGGACAGGTCCTAACTATGGCTACACCTTC
.	TRBJ2-1	.	TRBV7-3	CASSLGPNRNEQFF	TGTGCCAGCAGCCTGGGACCGAACAGGAATGAGCAGTTCTTC
.	TRBJ2-7	.	TRBV11-2	CASSLVVVYEQYF	TGTGCCAGCAGCTTAGTTGTGGTCTACGAGCAGTACTTC
.	TRBJ2-7	.	TRBV27	CASSPRSTFYEQYF	TGTGCCAGCAGTCCCCGCAGCACCTTTTACGAGCAGTACTTC
few	TRBJ2-2	TRBD1	TRBV24-1	CATSDRGRGTGELFF	TGTGCCACCAGTGATAGAGGCAGGGGGACCGGGGAGCTGTTTTTT
.	TRBJ2-2	.	TRBV4-1	CASSQPTTNTGELFF	TGCGCCAGCAGCCAACCAACCACGAACACCGGGGAGCTGTTTTTT
few	TRBJ2-3	TRBD2	TRBV29-1	CSAQFSGRATDTQYF	TGCAGCGCCCAATTTAGCGGGAGGGCGACAGATACGCAGTATTTT
few	TRBJ2-3	TRBD2	TRBV7-6	CASSWTSGATDTQYF	TGTGCCAGCAGCTGGACTAGCGGGGCCACAGATACGCAGTATTTT
.	TRBJ1-1	.	TRBV3-1	CASSHHQEAFF	TGTGCCAGCAGCCACCACCAGGAAGCTTTCTTT
.	TRBJ1-3	.	TRBV5-1	CASSFEGPGNTIYF	TGCGCCAGCAGCTTCGAGGGCCCTGGAAACACCATATATTTT
many	TRBJ1-1	.	TRBV9	CASSVAANTEAFF	TGTGCCAGCAGCGTAGCTGCGAACACTGAAGCTTTCTTT
.	TRBJ2-3	.	TRBV18	CASSPGLTVSHTQYF	TGTGCCAGCTCACCGGGACTTACAGTCTCTCATACGCAGTATTTT
.	TRBJ2-1	.	TRBV7-3	CASSPGTRITYNEQFF	TGTGCCAGCAGCCCGGGGACTCGCATTACCTACAATGAGCAGTTCTTC
few	TRBJ1-2	.	TRBV5-4	CASSFGRVGDGYTF	TGTGCCAGCAGCTTTGGCAGGGTGGGCGATGGCTACACCTTC
few	TRBJ2-1	.	TRBV4-3	CASSQGPGVNEQFF	TGCGCCAGCAGCCAAGGTCCAGGGGTAAATGAGCAGTTCTTC
.	TRBJ2-3	TRBD2	TRBV4-2	CASSQGLAGGRDTQYF	TGTGCCAGCAGCCAAGGACTAGCGGGGGGCCGAGATACGCAGTATTTT